This T cell receptor beta chain emerged from a study of blood T cell repertoires in COVID-19. Overall study context: Whether acute or convalescent, the COVID-19 samples came from the United States, Italy and Spain. PBMCs, B-cell-depleted T cells, or T cells provided the cDNA or gDNA that made up the material.

This CDR3 has 13 amino acids. V was shortened by 2 bases and J by 3 bases, with 11 bases between the two germline ends. CDR1 is GTSNPN and CDR2 is SVGIG in the germline V gene (reference sequence). In the authors' methods: Reference gene primers were amplified, and this amplification served to estimate nucleated cell counts. Clones were sequenced by immunoSEQ multiplex PCR, and TCRdb holds only the in-frame ones, with some missing. V and J calls and clone size are given by that table; D and trimming were obtained from the DNA. The sample lists roughly 120,000 clones, 80% to 90% occurring once. This TCR derives from a woman aged 45-65 years with active or convalescent COVID-19. The J gene is TRBJ2-7, the V gene TRBV30; maybe TRBD1 (5 bases). The sample taken for sequencing was peripheral blood. This CDR3 is CAWSPQVNYEQYF. The CDR3 coding sequence is TGTGCCTGGAGTCCACAGGTTAACTACGAGCAGTACTTC. Supplemented by reference TRBV30 and TRBJ2-7, the full variable domain reads SQTIHQWPATLVQPVGSPLSLECTVEGTSNPNLYWYRQAAGRGLQLLFYSVGIGQISSEVPQNLSASRPQDRQFILSSKKLLLSDSGFYLCAWSPQVNYEQYFGPGTRLTVT.